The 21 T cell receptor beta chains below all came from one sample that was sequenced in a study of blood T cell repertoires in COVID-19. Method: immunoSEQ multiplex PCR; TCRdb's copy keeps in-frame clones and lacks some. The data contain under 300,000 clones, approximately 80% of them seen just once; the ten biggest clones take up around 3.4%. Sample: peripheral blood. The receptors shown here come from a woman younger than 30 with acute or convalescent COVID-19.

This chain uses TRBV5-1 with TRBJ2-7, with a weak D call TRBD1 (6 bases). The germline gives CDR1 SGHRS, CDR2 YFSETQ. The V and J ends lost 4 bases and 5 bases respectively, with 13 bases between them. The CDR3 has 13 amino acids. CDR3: CASSRDNRDEQYF. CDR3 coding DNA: TGCGCCAGCAGCCGAGACAACAGGGACGAGCAGTACTTC.

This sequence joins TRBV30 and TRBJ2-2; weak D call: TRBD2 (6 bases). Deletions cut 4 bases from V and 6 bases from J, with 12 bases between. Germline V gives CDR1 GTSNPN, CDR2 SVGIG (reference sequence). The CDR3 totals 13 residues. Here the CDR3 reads CAWKGTSSGELFF. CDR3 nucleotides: TGTGCCTGGAAAGGAACTAGCTCCGGGGAGCTGTTTTTT.

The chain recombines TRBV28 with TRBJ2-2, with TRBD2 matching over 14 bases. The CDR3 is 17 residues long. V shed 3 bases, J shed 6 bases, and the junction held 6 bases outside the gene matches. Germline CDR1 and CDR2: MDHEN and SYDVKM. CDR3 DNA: TGTGCCAGCAGTTTCGGGGGGACTAGCGGGAGATCCGGGGAGCTGTTTTTT. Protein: CASSFGGTSGRSGELFF.

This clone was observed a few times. CDR3 DNA sequence: TGTGCCAGCAGTTCTTCACAGGGGGCCCACTATGGCTACACCTTC. It translates to CASSSSQGAHYGYTF. The rearrangement uses TRBV6-4 and TRBJ1-2; 9 nucleotides agree with TRBD1. The CDR3 has 15 amino acids. V was clipped by 5 bases and J by 3 bases; unmatched bases: 7. Germline CDR1 MRHNA, CDR2 SNTAGT.

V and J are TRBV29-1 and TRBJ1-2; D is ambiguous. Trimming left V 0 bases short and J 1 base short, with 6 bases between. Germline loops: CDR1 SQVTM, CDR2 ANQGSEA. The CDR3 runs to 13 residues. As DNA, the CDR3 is TGCAGCGTTGAAGATGGCAGTAACTATGGCTACACCTTC. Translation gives CSVEDGSNYGYTF.

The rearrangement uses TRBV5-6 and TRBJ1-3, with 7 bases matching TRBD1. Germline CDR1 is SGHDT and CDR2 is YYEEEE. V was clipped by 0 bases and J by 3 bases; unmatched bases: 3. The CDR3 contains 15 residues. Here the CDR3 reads CASSLVGQSGNTIYF. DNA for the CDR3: TGTGCCAGCAGCTTGGTGGGACAGAGTGGAAACACCATATATTTT.

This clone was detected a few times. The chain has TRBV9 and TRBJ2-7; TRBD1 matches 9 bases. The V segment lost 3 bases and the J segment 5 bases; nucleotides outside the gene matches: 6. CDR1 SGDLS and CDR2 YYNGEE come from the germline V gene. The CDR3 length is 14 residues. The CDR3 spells CASSAGQGLHEQYF. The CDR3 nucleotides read TGTGCCAGCAGCGCGGGACAGGGATTGCACGAGCAGTACTTC.

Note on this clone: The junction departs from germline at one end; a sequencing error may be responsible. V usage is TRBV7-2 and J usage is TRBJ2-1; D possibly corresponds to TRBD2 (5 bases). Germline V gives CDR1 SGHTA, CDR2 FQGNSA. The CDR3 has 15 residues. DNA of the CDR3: TGTGCCAGCACCTTAGTTATAGGGCCTAGCACCGAGCAGTTCTTC. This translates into CASTLVIGPSTEQFF.

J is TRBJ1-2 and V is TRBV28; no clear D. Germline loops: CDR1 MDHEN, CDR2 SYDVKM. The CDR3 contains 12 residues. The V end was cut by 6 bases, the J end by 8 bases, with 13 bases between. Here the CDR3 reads CASSVTVGGYTF. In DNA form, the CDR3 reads TGTGCCAGCAGCGTAACAGTTGGGGGCTACACCTTC.

The CDR3 DNA sequence: TGCGCCAGCAGCCAAGGTCTCGGCGGGGGCCCCGACTCCGAGCAGTACTTC. Protein: CASSQGLGGGPDSEQYF. The chain couples TRBV4-1 to TRBJ2-7; tentatively, D is TRBD2 (7 bases). This CDR3 is built from 17 residues. V gave up 1 base and J gave up 6 bases, with 22 bases separating them. CDR1 is MGHRA and CDR2 is YSYEKL in the germline V gene.

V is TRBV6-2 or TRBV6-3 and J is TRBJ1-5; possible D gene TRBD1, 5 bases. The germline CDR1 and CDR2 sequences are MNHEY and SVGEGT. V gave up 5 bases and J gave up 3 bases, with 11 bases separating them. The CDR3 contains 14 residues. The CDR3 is CASSRGWDNQPQHF. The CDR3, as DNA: TGTGCCAGCAGTCGGGGGTGGGACAATCAGCCCCAGCATTTT.

The DNA of the CDR3 is TGTGCCAGCAGTTACCTGGACAGGGGAGGACAGCCCCAGCATTTT. Amino acids: CASSYLDRGGQPQHF. The chain combines TRBV6-6 with TRBJ1-5; 9 positions agree with TRBD1. The CDR3 has 15 residues. V lost 2 bases, J lost 7 bases, and 6 bases stayed unmatched. Germline CDR1 and CDR2: MNHNY and SVGAGI (reference sequence).

CDR3 sequence reads: CASSLRSSGSATDTQYF. The CDR3 bases are TGCGCCAGCAGCTTGAGGTCTAGCGGGAGCGCCACAGATACGCAGTATTTT. The chain links TRBV5-1 to TRBJ2-3; 10 positions match TRBD2. Germline CDR1 and CDR2: SGHRS and YFSETQ. CDR3 length: 17 amino acids. Losses at the gene ends were 1 base for V and 2 bases for J; bases not matched to a gene: 7.

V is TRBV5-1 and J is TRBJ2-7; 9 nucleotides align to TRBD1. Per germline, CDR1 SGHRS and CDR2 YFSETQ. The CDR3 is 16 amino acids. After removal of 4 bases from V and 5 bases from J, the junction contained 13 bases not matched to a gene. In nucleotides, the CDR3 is TGCGCCAGCAGCGCACAGGGGGCCGAAGTTAGCCACGAGCAGTACTTC. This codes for CASSAQGAEVSHEQYF.

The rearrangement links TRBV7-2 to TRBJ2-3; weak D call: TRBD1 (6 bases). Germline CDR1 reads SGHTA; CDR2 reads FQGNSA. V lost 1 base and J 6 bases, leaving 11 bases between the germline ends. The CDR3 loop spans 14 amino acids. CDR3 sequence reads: CASSLVFRGDTQYF. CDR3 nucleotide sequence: TGTGCCAGCAGCTTAGTGTTCAGGGGCGATACGCAGTATTTT.

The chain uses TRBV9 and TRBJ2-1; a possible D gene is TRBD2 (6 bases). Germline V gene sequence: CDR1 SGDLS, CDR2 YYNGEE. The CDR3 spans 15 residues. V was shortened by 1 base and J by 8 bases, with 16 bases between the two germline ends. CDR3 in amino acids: CASSVSGRVGDEQFF. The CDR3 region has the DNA TGTGCCAGCAGCGTAAGCGGGCGGGTAGGAGATGAGCAGTTCTTC. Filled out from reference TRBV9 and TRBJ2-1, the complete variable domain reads DSGVTQTPKHLITATGQRVTLRCSPRSGDLSVYWYQQSLDQGLQFLIQYYNGEERAKGNILERFSAQQFPDLHSELNLSSLELGDSALYFCASSVSGRVGDEQFFGPGTRLTVL.

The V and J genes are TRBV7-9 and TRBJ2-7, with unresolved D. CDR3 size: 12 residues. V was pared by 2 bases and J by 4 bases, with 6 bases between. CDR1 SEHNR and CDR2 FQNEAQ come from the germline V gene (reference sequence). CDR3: CASSLSQYEQYF. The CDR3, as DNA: TGTGCCAGCAGCTTAAGTCAGTACGAGCAGTACTTC.

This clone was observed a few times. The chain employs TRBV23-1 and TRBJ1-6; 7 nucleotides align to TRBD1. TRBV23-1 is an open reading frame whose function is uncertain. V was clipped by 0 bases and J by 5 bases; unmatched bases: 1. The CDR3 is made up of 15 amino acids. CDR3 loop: CASSQSGTDNSPLHF. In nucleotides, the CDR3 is TGCGCCAGCAGTCAATCCGGGACAGATAATTCACCCCTCCACTTT.

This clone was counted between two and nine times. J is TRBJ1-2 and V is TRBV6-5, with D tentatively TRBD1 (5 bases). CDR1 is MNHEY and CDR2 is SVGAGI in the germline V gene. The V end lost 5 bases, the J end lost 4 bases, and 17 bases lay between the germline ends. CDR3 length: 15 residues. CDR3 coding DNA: TGTGCCAGCAGTCACAGGCAACCTTCCTCCTATGGCTACACCTTC. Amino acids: CASSHRQPSSYGYTF.

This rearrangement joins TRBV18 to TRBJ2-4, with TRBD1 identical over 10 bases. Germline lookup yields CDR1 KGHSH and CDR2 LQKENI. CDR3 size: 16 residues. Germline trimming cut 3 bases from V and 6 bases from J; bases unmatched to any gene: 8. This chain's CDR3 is CASSPPGQGFGNIQYF. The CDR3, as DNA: TGTGCCAGCTCACCCCCGGGACAGGGGTTTGGAAACATTCAGTACTTC. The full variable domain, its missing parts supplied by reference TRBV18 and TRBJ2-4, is NAGVMQNPRHLVRRRGQEARLRCSPMKGHSHVYWYRQLPEEGLKFMVYLQKENIIDESGMPKERFSAEFPKEGPSILRIQQVVRGDSAAYFCASSPPGQGFGNIQYFGAGTRLSVL.

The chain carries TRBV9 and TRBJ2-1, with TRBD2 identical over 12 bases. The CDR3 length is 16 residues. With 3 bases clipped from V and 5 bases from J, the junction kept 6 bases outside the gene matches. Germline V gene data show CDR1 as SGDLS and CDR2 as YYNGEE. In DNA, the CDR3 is TGTGCCAGCAGCGCCAGGACTAGCGGGGATCACAATGAGCAGTTCTTC. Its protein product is CASSARTSGDHNEQFF.